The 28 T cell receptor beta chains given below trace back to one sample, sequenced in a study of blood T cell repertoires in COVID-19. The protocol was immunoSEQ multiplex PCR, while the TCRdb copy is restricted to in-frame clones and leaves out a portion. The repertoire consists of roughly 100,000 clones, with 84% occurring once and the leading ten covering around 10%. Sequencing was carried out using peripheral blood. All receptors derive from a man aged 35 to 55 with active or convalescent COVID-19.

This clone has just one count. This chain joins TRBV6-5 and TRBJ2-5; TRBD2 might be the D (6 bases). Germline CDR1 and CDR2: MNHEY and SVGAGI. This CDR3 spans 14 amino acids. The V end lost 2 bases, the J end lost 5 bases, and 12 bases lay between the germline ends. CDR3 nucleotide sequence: TGTGCCAGCAGTTACGGAGGGATCGGGGAGACCCAGTACTTC. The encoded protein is CASSYGGIGETQYF.

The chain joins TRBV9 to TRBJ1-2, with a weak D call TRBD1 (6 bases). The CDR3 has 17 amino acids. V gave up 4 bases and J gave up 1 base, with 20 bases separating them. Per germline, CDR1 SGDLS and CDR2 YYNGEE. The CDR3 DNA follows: TGTGCCAGCAGCCTACTCACCGGGGCAGGGGTTAACTATGGCTACACCTTC. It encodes CASSLLTGAGVNYGYTF.

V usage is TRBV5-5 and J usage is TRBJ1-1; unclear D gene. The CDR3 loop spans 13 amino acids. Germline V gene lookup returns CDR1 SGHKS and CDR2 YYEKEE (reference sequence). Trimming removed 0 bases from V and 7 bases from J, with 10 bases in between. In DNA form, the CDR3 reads TGTGCCAGCAGCTTGGGCGGCCAGCTTGAAGCTTTCTTT. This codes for CASSLGGQLEAFF.

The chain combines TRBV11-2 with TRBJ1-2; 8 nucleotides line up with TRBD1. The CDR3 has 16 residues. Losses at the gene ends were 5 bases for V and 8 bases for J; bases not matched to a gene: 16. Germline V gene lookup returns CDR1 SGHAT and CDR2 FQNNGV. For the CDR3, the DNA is TGTGCCAGCAGCCCTCGCCCCACAGGGGGGACTGGGGGCTACACCTTC. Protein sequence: CASSPRPTGGTGGYTF.

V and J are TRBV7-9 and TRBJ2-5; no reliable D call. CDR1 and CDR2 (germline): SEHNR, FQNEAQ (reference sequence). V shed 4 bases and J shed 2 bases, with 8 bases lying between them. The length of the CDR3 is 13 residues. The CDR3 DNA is TGTGCCAGCAGCTCGAGGAGTCAAGAGACCCAGTACTTC. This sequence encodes CASSSRSQETQYF.

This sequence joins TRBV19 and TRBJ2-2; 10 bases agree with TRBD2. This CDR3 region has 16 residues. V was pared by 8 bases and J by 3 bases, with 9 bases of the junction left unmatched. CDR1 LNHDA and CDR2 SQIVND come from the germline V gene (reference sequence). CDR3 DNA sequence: TGTGCCAGTTACCCCAGCGGGGGGGCGGACACCGGGGAGCTGTTTTTT. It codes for CASYPSGGADTGELFF.

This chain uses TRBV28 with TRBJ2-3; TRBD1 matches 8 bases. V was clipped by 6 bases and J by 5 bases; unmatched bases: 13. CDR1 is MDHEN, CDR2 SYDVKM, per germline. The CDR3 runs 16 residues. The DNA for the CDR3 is TGTGCCAGCAGACGGGGAATAGACAGGGGCATAGATACGCAGTATTTT. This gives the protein CASRRGIDRGIDTQYF.

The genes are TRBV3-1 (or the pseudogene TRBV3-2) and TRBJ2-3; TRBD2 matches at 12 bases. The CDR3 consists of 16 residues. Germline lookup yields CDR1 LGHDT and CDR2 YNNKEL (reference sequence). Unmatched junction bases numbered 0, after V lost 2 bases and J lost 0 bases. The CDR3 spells CASSQTSGGSTDTQYF. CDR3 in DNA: TGTGCCAGCAGCCAAACTAGCGGGGGGAGCACAGATACGCAGTATTTT.

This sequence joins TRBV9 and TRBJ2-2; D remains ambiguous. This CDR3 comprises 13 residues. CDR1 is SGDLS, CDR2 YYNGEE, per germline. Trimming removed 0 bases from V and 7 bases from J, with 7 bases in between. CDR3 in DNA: TGTGCCAGCAGCGTAGCCGCGTACGGGGAGCTGTTTTTT. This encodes CASSVAAYGELFF.

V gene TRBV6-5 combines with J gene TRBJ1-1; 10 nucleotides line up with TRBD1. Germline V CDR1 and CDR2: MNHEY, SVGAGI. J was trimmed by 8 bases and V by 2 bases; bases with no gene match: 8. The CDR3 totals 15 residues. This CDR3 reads CASSYLGQGLAEAFF. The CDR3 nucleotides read TGTGCCAGCAGTTACCTGGGACAGGGGTTGGCCGAAGCTTTCTTT.

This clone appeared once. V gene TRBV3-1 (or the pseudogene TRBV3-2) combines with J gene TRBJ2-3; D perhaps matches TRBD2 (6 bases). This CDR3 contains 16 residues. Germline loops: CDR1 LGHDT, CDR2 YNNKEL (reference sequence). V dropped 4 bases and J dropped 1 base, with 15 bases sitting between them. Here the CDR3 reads CASSPRDSLGTDTQYF. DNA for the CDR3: TGTGCCAGCAGCCCTCGGGACTCCTTGGGCACAGATACGCAGTATTTT.

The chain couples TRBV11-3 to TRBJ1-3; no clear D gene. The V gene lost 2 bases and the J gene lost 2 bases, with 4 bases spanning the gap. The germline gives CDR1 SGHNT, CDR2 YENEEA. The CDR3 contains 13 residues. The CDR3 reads CASSLTTGNTIYF. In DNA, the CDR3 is TGTGCCAGCAGCTTAACTACTGGAAACACCATATATTTT.

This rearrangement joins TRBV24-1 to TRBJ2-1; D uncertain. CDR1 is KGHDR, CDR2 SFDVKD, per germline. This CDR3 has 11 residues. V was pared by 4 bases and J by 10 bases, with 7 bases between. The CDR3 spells CATSDLREQFF. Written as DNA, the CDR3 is TGTGCCACCAGTGACCTCAGAGAGCAGTTCTTC.

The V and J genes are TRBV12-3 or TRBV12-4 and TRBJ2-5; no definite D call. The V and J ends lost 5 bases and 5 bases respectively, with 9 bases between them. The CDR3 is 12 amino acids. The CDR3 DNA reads TGTGCCAGCAGTCCCCCCGGGGAGACCCAGTACTTC. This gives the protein CASSPPGETQYF.

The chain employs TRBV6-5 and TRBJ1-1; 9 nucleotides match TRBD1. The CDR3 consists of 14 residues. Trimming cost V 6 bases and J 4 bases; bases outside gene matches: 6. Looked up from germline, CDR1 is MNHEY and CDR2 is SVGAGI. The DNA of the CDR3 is TGTGCCAGCAGCTCCCGGGACAGGGTCACTGAAGCTTTCTTT. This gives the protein CASSSRDRVTEAFF.

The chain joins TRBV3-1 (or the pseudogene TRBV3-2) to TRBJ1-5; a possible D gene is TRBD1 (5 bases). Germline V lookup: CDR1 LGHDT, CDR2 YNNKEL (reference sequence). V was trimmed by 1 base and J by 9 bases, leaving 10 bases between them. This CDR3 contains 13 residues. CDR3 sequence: CASSQGEGLPQHF. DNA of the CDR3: TGTGCCAGCAGCCAAGGGGAGGGGCTGCCCCAGCATTTT.

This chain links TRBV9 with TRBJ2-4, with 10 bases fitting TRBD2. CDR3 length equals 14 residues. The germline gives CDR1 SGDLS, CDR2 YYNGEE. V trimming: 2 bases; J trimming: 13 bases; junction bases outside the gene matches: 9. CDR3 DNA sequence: TGTGCCAGCAGCGTTAGCGGGGGGCCCGTTCCGCAGTACTTC. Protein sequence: CASSVSGGPVPQYF.

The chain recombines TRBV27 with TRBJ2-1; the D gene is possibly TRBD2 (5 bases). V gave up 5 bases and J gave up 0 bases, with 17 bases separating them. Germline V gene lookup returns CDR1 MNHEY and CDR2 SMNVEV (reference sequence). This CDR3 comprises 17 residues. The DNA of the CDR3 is TGTGCCAGCAGTCTTCGGCTAGCCATTAGCTCCTACAATGAGCAGTTCTTC. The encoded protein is CASSLRLAISSYNEQFF.

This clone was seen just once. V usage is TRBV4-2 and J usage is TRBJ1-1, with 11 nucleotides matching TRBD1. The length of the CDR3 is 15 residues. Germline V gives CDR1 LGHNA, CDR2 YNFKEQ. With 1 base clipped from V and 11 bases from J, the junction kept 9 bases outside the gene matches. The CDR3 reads CASSQAGTGGLGAFF. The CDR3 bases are TGTGCCAGCAGCCAAGCCGGGACAGGGGGGTTAGGGGCTTTCTTT.

The CDR3, as DNA: TGTGCCATCAGTGGGACTAGTCAAGAGACCCAGTACTTC. Protein product: CAISGTSQETQYF. V and J are TRBV10-3 and TRBJ2-5, with 7 nucleotides matching TRBD2. With V trimmed by 4 bases and J by 2 bases, 1 base remained unmatched. Germline-derived CDR1 and CDR2 are ENHRY and SYGVKD. The CDR3 has 13 residues.

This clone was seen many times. DNA of the CDR3: TGTGCCACCTTAGGGACGAGCGGGGGCCCAACCGGGGAGCTGTTTTTT. Translation gives CATLGTSGGPTGELFF. The chain joins TRBV10-3 to TRBJ2-2; TRBD2 matches at 8 bases. The V gene end was trimmed by 10 bases and the J gene end by 5 bases; junction bases not matched to a gene: 15. CDR3 length: 16 amino acids. Looked up from germline, CDR1 is ENHRY and CDR2 is SYGVKD.

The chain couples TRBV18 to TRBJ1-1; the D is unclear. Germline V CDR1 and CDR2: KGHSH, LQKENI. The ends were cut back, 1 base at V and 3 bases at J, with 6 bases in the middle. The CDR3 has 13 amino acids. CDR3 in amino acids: CASSPREDTEAFF. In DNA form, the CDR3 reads TGTGCCAGCTCACCACGGGAGGACACTGAAGCTTTCTTT.

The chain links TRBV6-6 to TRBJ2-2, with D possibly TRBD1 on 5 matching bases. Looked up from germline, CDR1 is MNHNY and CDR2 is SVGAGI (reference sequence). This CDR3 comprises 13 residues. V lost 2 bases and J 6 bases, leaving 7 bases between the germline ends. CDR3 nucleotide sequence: TGTGCCAGCAGTTACCCGACAGCCGGGGAGCTGTTTTTT. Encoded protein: CASSYPTAGELFF.

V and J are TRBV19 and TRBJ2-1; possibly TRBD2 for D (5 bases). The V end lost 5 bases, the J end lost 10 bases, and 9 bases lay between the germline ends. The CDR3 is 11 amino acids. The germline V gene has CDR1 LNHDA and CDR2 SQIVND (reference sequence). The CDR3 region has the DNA TGTGCCAGTAGTTTAGCTAGCGAGCAGTTCTTC. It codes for CASSLASEQFF.

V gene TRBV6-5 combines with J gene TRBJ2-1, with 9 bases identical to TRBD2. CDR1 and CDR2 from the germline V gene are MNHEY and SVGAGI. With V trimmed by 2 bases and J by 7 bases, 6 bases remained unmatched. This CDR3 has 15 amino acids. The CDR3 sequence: CASSYPLAGMNEQFF. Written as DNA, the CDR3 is TGTGCCAGCAGTTACCCCCTAGCGGGGATGAATGAGCAGTTCTTC.

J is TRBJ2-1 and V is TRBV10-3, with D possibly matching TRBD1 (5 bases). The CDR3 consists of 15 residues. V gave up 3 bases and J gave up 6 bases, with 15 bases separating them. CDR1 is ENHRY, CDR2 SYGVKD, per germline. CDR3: CAISDQGSLFNEQFF. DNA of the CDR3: TGTGCCATCAGTGACCAGGGTAGTCTTTTCAATGAGCAGTTCTTC.

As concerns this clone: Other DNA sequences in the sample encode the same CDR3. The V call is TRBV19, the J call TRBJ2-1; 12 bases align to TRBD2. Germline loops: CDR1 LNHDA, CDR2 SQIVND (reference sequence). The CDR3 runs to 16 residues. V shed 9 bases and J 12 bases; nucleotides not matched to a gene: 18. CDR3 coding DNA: TGTGCCAGCAGTCCCTCCCTAGCGGGGGGGCCATTGTGGCAGTTCTTC. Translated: CASSPSLAGGPLWQFF.

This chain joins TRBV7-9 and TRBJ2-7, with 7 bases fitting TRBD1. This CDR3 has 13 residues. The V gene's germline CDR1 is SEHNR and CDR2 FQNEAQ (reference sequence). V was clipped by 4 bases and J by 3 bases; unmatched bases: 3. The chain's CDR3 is CASSSTGRYEQYF. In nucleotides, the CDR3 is TGTGCCAGCAGCTCGACAGGGCGCTACGAGCAGTACTTC.